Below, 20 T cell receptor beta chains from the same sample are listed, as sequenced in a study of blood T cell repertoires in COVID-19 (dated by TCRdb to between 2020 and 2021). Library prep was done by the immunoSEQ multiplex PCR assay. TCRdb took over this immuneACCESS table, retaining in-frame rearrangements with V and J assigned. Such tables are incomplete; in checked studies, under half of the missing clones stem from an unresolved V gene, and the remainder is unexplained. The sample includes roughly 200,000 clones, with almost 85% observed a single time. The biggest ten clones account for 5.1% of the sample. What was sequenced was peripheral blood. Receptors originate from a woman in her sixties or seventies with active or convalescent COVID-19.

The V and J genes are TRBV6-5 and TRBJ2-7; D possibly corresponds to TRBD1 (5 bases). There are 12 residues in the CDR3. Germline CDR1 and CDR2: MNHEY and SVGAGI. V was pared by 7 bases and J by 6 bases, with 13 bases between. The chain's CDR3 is CASMAGHGEQYF. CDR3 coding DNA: TGTGCCAGCATGGCAGGGCACGGCGAGCAGTACTTC.

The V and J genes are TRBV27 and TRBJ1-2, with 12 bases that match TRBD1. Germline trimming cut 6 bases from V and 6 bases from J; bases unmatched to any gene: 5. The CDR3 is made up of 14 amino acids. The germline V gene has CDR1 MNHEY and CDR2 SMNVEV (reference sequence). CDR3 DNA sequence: TGTGCCAGCAGCGGGACAGGGGGCAGGCATGGCTACACCTTC. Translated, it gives CASSGTGGRHGYTF.

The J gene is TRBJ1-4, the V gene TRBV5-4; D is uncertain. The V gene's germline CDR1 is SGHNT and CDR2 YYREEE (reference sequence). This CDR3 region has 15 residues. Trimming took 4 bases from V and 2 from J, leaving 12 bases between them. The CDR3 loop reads CASSPGLATNEKLFF. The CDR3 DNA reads TGTGCCAGCAGCCCGGGGTTGGCTACTAATGAAAAACTGTTTTTT. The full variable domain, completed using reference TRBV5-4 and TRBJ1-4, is ETGVTQSPTHLIKTRGQQVTLRCSSQSGHNTVSWYQQALGQGPQFIFQYYREEENGRGNFPPRFSGLQFPNYSSELNVNALELDDSALYLCASSPGLATNEKLFFGSGTQLSVL.

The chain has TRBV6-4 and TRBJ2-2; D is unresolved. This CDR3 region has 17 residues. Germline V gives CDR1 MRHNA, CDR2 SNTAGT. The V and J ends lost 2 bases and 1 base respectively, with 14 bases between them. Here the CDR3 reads CASSDRALTRNTGELFF. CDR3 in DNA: TGTGCCAGCAGTGACCGTGCCCTGACTCGGAACACCGGGGAGCTGTTTTTT.

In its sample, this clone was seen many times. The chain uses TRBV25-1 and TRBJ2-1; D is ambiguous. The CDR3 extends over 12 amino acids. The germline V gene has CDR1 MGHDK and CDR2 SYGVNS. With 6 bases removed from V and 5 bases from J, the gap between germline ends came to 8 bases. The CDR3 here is CASSFRNNEQFF. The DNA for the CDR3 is TGTGCCAGCAGCTTCCGTAACAATGAGCAGTTCTTC.

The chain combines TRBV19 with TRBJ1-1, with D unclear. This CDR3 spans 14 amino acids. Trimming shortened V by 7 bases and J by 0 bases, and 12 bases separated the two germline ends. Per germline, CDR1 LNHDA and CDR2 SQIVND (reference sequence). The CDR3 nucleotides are TGTGCCAGTAAAGGCAGACGGGTGAACACTGAAGCTTTCTTT. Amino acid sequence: CASKGRRVNTEAFF.

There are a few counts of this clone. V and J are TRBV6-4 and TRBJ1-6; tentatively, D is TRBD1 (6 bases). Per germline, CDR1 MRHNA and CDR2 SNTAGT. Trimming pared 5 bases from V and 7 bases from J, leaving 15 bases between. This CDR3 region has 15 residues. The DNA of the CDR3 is TGTGCCAGCAGTTGGGGGAGGGGGTCGAATTCACCCCTCCACTTT. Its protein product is CASSWGRGSNSPLHF.

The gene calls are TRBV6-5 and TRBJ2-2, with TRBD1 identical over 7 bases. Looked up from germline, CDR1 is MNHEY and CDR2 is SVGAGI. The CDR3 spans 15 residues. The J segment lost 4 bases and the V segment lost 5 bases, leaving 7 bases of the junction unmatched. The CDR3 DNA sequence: TGTGCCAGCAGTCGCCCGGGACAGCTCACCGGGGAGCTGTTTTTT. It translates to CASSRPGQLTGELFF.

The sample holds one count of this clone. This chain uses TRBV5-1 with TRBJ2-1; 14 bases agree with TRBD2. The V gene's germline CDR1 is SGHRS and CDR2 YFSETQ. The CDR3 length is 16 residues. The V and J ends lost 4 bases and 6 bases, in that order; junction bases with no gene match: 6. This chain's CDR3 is CASSVVGTSGSNEQFF. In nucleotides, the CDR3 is TGCGCCAGCAGCGTGGTGGGGACTAGCGGGAGCAATGAGCAGTTCTTC.

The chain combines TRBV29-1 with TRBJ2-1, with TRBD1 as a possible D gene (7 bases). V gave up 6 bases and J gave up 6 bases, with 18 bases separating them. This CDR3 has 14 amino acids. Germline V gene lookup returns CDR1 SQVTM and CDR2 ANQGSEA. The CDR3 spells CSVSGDRVGNEQFF. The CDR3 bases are TGCAGCGTCTCGGGGGACAGAGTAGGCAATGAGCAGTTCTTC.

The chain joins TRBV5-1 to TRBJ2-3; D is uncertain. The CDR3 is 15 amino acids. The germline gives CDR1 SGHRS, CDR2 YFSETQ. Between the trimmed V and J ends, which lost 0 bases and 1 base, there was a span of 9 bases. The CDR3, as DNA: TGCGCCAGCAGCTTGGGGCAGGCCGGCACAGATACGCAGTATTTT. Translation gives CASSLGQAGTDTQYF.

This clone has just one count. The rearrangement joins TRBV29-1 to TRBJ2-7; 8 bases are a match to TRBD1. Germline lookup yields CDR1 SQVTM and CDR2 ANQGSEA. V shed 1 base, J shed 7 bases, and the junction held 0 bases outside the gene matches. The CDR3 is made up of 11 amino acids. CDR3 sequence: CSVEGQGEQYF. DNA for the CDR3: TGCAGCGTTGAAGGACAGGGGGAGCAGTACTTC.

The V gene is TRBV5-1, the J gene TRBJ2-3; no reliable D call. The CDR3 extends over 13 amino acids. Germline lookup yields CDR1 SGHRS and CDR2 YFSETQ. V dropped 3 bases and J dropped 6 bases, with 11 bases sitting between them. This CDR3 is CASSSIPQDTQYF. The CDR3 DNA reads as TGCGCCAGCAGCTCAATACCCCAGGATACGCAGTATTTT. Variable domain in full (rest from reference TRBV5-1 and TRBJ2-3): KAGVTQTPRYLIKTRGQQVTLSCSPISGHRSVSWYQQTPGQGLQFLFEYFSETQRNKGNFPGRFSGRQFSNSRSEMNVSTLELGDSALYLCASSSIPQDTQYFGPGTRLTVL.

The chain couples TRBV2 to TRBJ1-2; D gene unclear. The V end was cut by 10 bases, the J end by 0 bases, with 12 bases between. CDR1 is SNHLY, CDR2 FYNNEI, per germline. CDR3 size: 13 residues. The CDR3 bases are TGTGCCACCCTCGACACAGCTAACTATGGCTACACCTTC. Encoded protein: CATLDTANYGYTF.

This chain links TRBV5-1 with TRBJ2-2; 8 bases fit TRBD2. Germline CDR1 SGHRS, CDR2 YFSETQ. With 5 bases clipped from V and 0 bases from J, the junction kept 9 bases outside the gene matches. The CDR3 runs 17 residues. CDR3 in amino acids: CASRYHSGTTNTGELFF. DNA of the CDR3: TGCGCCAGCAGATACCATAGCGGGACAACGAACACCGGGGAGCTGTTTTTT.

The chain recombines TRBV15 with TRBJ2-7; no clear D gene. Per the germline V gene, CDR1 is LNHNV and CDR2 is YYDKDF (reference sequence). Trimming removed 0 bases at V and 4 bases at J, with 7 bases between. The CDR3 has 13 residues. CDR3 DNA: TGTGCCACCAGCAGAGATATCAGGTACGAGCAGTACTTC. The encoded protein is CATSRDIRYEQYF.

The CDR3 reads CASSQPRTGSKETQYF. Written as DNA, the CDR3 is TGTGCCAGCAGCCAGCCACGGACAGGGTCGAAGGAGACCCAGTACTTC. The chain has TRBV3-1 (or the pseudogene TRBV3-2) and TRBJ2-5; 8 bases align to TRBD1. Germline V CDR1 and CDR2: LGHDT, YNNKEL (reference sequence). Losses at the gene ends were 3 bases for V and 5 bases for J; bases not matched to a gene: 11. The CDR3 has 16 amino acids.

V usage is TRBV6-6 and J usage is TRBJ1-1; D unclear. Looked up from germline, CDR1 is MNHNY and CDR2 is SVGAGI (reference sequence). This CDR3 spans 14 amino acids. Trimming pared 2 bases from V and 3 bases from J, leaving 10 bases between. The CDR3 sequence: CASSYRGIDTEAFF. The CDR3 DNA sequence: TGTGCCAGCAGTTACCGGGGTATTGACACTGAAGCTTTCTTT.

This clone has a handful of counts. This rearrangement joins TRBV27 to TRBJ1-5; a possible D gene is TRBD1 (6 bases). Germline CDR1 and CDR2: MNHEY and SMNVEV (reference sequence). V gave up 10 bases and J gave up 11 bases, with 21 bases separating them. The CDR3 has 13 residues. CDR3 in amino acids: CATGAAGARAQHF. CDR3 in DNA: TGTGCCACCGGGGCCGCGGGGGCTCGGGCCCAGCATTTT.

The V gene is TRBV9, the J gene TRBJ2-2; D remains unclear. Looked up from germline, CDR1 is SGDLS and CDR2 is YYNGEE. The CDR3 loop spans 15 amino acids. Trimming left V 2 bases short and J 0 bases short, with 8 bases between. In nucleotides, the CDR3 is TGTGCCAGCAGCGTGGTGCCAGCGAACACCGGGGAGCTGTTTTTT. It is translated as CASSVVPANTGELFF. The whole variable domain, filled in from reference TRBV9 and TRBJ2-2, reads DSGVTQTPKHLITATGQRVTLRCSPRSGDLSVYWYQQSLDQGLQFLIQYYNGEERAKGNILERFSAQQFPDLHSELNLSSLELGDSALYFCASSVVPANTGELFFGEGSRLTVL.